Following are 21 T cell receptor beta chains from one sample sequenced in a study of shared clonotypes between healthy human individuals. Assay used: immunoSEQ multiplex PCR; TCRdb lists only in-frame clones, some missing. The sample has some 1,900,000 clones; about 95% are singletons. Naivety among CD8 cells was defined by CD45RO negativity and positive CCR7 selection, thereby excluding terminally differentiated effector memory CD45RA+ cells. The material sequenced was naive CD8+ T cells sorted from blood. These receptor sequences come from a man between 18 and 29 years old in good health.

This chain connects TRBV7-6 to TRBJ2-7; the match to TRBD1 covers 7 bases. The germline V gene has CDR1 SGHVS and CDR2 FNYEAQ. This CDR3 comprises 15 residues. V lost 5 bases and J lost 2; bases outside the gene matches: 9. CDR3 protein: CASSPGTDLTYEQYF. CDR3 sequence (DNA): TGTGCCAGCAGCCCCGGGACAGACCTTACCTACGAGCAGTACTTC.

The V gene is TRBV6-6, the J gene TRBJ1-5, with 8 bases matching TRBD1. Per germline, CDR1 MNHNY and CDR2 SVGAGI (reference sequence). The junction had 5 bases not matched to a gene; V was cut back by 2 bases and J by 5 bases. The CDR3 spans 15 residues. CDR3 protein: CASSYDRGRYQPQHF. The CDR3 DNA reads TGTGCCAGCAGTTACGACAGGGGACGATATCAGCCCCAGCATTTT.

The CDR3 spells CASGPSSYNEQFF. The CDR3, as DNA: TGTGCCAGTGGACCTAGCTCCTACAATGAGCAGTTCTTC. The chain joins TRBV27 to TRBJ2-1, with D uncertain. Germline CDR1 and CDR2: MNHEY and SMNVEV (reference sequence). Trimming cost V 9 bases and J 0 bases, with 9 bases left between them. This CDR3 contains 13 residues.

The chain combines TRBV19 with TRBJ1-1; D is uncertain. The CDR3 is 12 residues long. V was trimmed by 5 bases and J by 1 base, leaving 5 bases between them. Germline lookup yields CDR1 LNHDA and CDR2 SQIVND (reference sequence). The CDR3: CASSVGNTEAFF. The CDR3 DNA sequence: TGTGCCAGTAGTGTGGGGAACACTGAAGCTTTCTTT. Variable domain in full (rest from reference TRBV19 and TRBJ1-1): DGGITQSPKYLFRKEGQNVTLSCEQNLNHDAMYWYRQDPGQGLRLIYYSQIVNDFQKGDIAEGYSVSREKKESFPLTVTSAQKNPTAFYLCASSVGNTEAFFGQGTRLTVV.

This chain connects TRBV27 to TRBJ1-5; weak D call: TRBD1 (6 bases). Germline CDR1 is MNHEY and CDR2 is SMNVEV (reference sequence). Trimming shortened V by 6 bases and J by 3 bases, and 15 bases separated the two germline ends. The CDR3 runs to 15 residues. CDR3 region: CASSPVTGTNQPQHF. CDR3 nucleotides: TGTGCCAGCAGCCCGGTCACAGGGACCAATCAGCCCCAGCATTTT.

Remarks on this clone: This sample also contains other DNA sequences that code for the same CDR3. The gene calls are TRBV20-1 and TRBJ2-3; D is unresolved. Germline CDR1 DFQATT, CDR2 SNEGSKA (reference sequence). CDR3 size: 11 residues. The V end was cut by 3 bases, the J end by 2 bases, with 3 bases between. Here the CDR3 DNA reads TGCAGTGCTAGGGCCACAGATACGCAGTATTTT. Translated, it gives CSARATDTQYF.

The chain has TRBV4-3 and TRBJ2-5; perhaps TRBD2 as D (5 bases). Germline CDR1 is LGHNA and CDR2 is YSLEER. The CDR3 consists of 18 residues. V lost 2 bases, J lost 5 bases, and 24 bases lay in between. The CDR3 nucleotides read TGCGCCAGCAGCCAAAGGCATTCAAGTTATAGGCCGGGGGAGACCCAGTACTTC. Translating gives CASSQRHSSYRPGETQYF.

As to this clone: Other nucleotide sequences in the sample specify the same CDR3. This rearrangement joins TRBV4-1 to TRBJ2-7, with TRBD2 as a possible D gene (7 bases). The CDR3 extends over 14 amino acids. V was clipped by 3 bases and J by 3 bases, with 12 bases between them. Per the germline V gene, CDR1 is MGHRA and CDR2 is YSYEKL. The CDR3 DNA sequence: TGCGCCAGCAGCCAGCACAGGGAGGGCTACGAGCAGTACTTC. This sequence encodes CASSQHREGYEQYF.

V gene TRBV28 combines with J gene TRBJ2-1; no definite D call. Trimming removed 3 bases at V and 6 bases at J, with 12 bases between. The CDR3 extends over 14 amino acids. From germline, CDR1 is MDHEN and CDR2 SYDVKM. CDR3 sequence (DNA): TGTGCCAGCAGTTTGGACCTAGTGGGCAATGAGCAGTTCTTC. Amino acids: CASSLDLVGNEQFF.

The chain couples TRBV7-8 to TRBJ2-7, with 7 bases fitting TRBD2. Germline V gene sequence: CDR1 SGHVS, CDR2 FQNEAQ. Trimming removed 0 bases from V and 0 bases from J; junction bases left unmatched: 11. This CDR3 comprises 18 residues. The CDR3 loop reads CASSLALWGGGPSYEQYF. CDR3 in DNA: TGTGCCAGCAGCTTAGCCCTTTGGGGCGGGGGACCCTCCTACGAGCAGTACTTC.

J is TRBJ1-1 and V is TRBV28, with TRBD1 matching 9 bases. Germline assignment: CDR1 MDHEN and CDR2 SYDVKM. The CDR3 consists of 13 residues. The trim removed 5 bases at V and 7 bases at J, leaving 5 bases unmatched. CDR3 nucleotide sequence: TGTGCCAGCAGTCCCCGGACAGGGGATGAAGCTTTCTTT. Its translation is CASSPRTGDEAFF.

The gene calls are TRBV11-2 and TRBJ2-3; the D gene could be TRBD1 or TRBD2 (5 bases each). Germline CDR1 and CDR2: SGHAT and FQNNGV. This CDR3 spans 16 amino acids. Trimming took off 4 bases at V and 0 bases at J, with 14 bases between the two ends. CDR3 DNA sequence: TGTGCCAGCAGCTCCAGGGACCTCACTAGCACAGATACGCAGTATTTT. Protein sequence: CASSSRDLTSTDTQYF.

V and J are TRBV11-2 and TRBJ2-5; tentatively, D is TRBD1 or TRBD2 (5 bases each). Trimming left V 5 bases short and J 3 bases short, with 16 bases between. CDR1 SGHAT and CDR2 FQNNGV come from the germline V gene. The CDR3 runs 15 residues. This chain's CDR3 is CASSTRDLWEETQYF. CDR3 sequence (DNA): TGTGCCAGCAGCACCCGGGACCTATGGGAAGAGACCCAGTACTTC.

The gene calls are TRBV10-1 and TRBJ2-7; 9 nucleotides align to TRBD2. CDR3 length: 17 amino acids. Germline-derived CDR1 and CDR2 are WNHNN and SYGVQD (reference sequence). The CDR3 spells CVTLSRWLAGRFYEQYF. CDR3 bases: TGCGTCACACTGTCCAGATGGCTAGCGGGGCGATTCTACGAGCAGTACTTC.

CDR3 nucleotides: TGTGCCAGCAGCTTTCCCGGGACAGGGAATGAGCAGTTCTTC. It codes for CASSFPGTGNEQFF. The rearrangement links TRBV7-9 to TRBJ2-1; 9 bases fit TRBD1. In germline, CDR1 is SEHNR, CDR2 FQNEAQ (reference sequence). V lost 3 bases, J lost 7 bases, and 4 bases stayed unmatched. The CDR3 is 14 amino acids.

The V and J genes are TRBV6-5 and TRBJ2-1, with TRBD2 matching over 7 bases. After removal of 6 bases from V and 4 bases from J, the junction contained 9 bases not matched to a gene. CDR1 and CDR2 from the germline V gene are MNHEY and SVGAGI. CDR3 length: 15 residues. CDR3 sequence: CASRPLAEAYNEQFF. CDR3 sequence (DNA): TGTGCCAGCAGGCCGCTAGCGGAGGCTTACAATGAGCAGTTCTTC.

The chain joins TRBV6-1 to TRBJ1-1; D gene ambiguous. The CDR3 extends over 15 amino acids. CDR1 is MNHNS and CDR2 is SASEGT in the germline V gene. Deletions cut 4 bases from V and 0 bases from J, with 12 bases between. CDR3 DNA: TGTGCCAGCAGTGGACGGCAGATTATGAACACTGAAGCTTTCTTT. Translating it yields CASSGRQIMNTEAFF.

CDR3 coding DNA: TGTGCTAGTGGATACGTGACTAGCGGGACAGATACGCAGTATTTT. Protein sequence: CASGYVTSGTDTQYF. The chain couples TRBV12-5 to TRBJ2-3; TRBD2 aligns across 10 bases. Losses at the gene ends were 6 bases for V and 3 bases for J; bases not matched to a gene: 6. Germline V lookup: CDR1 LGHNT, CDR2 FRNRAP. The CDR3 sequence is 15 residues long.

V is TRBV11-2 and J is TRBJ2-7; D call uncertain. This CDR3 region has 12 residues. The germline V and J ends were trimmed by 5 bases and 3 bases, with 8 bases remaining between them. Germline V lookup: CDR1 SGHAT, CDR2 FQNNGV. The CDR3 spells CASSPAGYEQYF. DNA for the CDR3: TGTGCCAGCAGCCCCGCCGGCTACGAGCAGTACTTC.

V gene TRBV11-2 combines with J gene TRBJ2-1; TRBD1 aligns across 8 bases. Germline values: CDR1 SGHAT, CDR2 FQNNGV. With 1 base clipped from V and 13 bases from J, the junction kept 9 bases outside the gene matches. The CDR3 covers 14 residues. CDR3 in amino acids: CASSLVGGQGEQFF. The CDR3, as DNA: TGTGCCAGCAGCTTAGTCGGCGGACAGGGAGAACAGTTCTTC.

Points on this clone: Other DNA sequences in this specimen translate into the identical CDR3. The chain is built from TRBV7-2 and TRBJ2-7, with D possibly matching TRBD2 (5 bases). Trimming took off 0 bases at V and 4 bases at J, with 10 bases between the two ends. CDR3 length equals 14 residues. Germline V CDR1 and CDR2: SGHTA, FQGNSA. DNA for the CDR3: TGTGCCAGCAGCTTAGCAAGCGGAGGTTACGAGCAGTACTTC. Translated: CASSLASGGYEQYF.